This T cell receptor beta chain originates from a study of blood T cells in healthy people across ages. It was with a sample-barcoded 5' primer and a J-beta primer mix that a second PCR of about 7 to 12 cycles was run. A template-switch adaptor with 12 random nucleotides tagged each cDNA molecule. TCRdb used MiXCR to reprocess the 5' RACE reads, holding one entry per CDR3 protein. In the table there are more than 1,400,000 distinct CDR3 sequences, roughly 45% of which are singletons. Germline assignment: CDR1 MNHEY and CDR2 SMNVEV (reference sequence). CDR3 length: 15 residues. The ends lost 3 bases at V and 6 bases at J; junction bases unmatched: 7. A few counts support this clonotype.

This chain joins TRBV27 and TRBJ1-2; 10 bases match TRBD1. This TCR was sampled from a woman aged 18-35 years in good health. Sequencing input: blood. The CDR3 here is CASSFRDRGLDGYTF. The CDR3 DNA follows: TGTGCCAGCAGTTTCCGCGACAGGGGGCTTGATGGCTACACCTTC.